These 17 T cell receptor beta chains share one sample of origin, sequenced in a study of T cells in Graves' hyperthyroidism and ophthalmopathy. It was RNA transcripts that yielded the amplified TCR beta CDR3 regions. The primer set for the first-round RT-PCR of the TCR CDR3 was HTBI. TCRdb fed the multiplex PCR reads into MiXCR, producing one record per CDR3 protein. The sample holds approximately 720,000 distinct CDR3 sequences; roughly a sixth are singletons and the top ten take 16%. The material sequenced was blood. The receptors come from a woman aged 50 to 65 with Graves' hyperthyroidism that later progressed to Graves' ophthalmopathy.

This clonotype has at least ten counts. The chain recombines TRBV20-1 with TRBJ2-1, with 14 positions matching TRBD2. V dropped 4 bases and J dropped 9; count of bases not matched to a gene: 8. The germline CDR1 and CDR2 sequences are DFQATT and SNEGSKA (reference sequence). The CDR3 spans 15 residues. The CDR3 spells CSANRLAGGHAEQFF. CDR3 DNA: TGCAGTGCTAACCGACTAGCGGGGGGGCATGCTGAGCAGTTCTTC.

This clonotype has a count of ten or more. The chain joins TRBV9 to TRBJ2-3, with D maybe TRBD2 (7 bases). V was shortened by 0 bases and J by 4 bases, with 12 bases between the two germline ends. This CDR3 contains 15 residues. CDR1 is SGDLS, CDR2 YYNGEE, per germline. The DNA of the CDR3 is TGTGCCAGCAGCGTAGGAGGGGGGGGAGCAGATACGCAGTATTTT. It specifies CASSVGGGGADTQYF.

This clonotype has at least ten counts. This chain connects TRBV3-1 to TRBJ2-5, with TRBD2 identical over 10 bases. Per the germline V gene, CDR1 is LGHDT and CDR2 is YNNKEL (reference sequence). This CDR3 is 16 amino acids long. Trimming removed 0 bases from V and 3 bases from J; junction bases left unmatched: 4. The CDR3 DNA reads TGTGCCAGCAGCCAAGATTCTAGCGGGGGAAAAGAGACCCAGTACTTC. Translating gives CASSQDSSGGKETQYF.

This clonotype has only a few counts. This sequence joins TRBV24-1 and TRBJ1-2; D unclear. The CDR3 is 12 amino acids. The V and J ends lost 5 bases and 10 bases respectively, with 13 bases between them. CDR1 KGHDR and CDR2 SFDVKD come from the germline V gene. This CDR3 is CATSVKPGDYTF. The CDR3 DNA sequence: TGTGCCACCAGTGTAAAGCCTGGCGACTACACCTTC.

The sample holds a few counts of this clonotype. The rearrangement links TRBV6-1 to TRBJ1-1; 7 bases are a match to TRBD1. V lost 5 bases to trimming and J lost 3 bases; unmatched junction nucleotides: 21. Germline loops: CDR1 MNHNS, CDR2 SASEGT. The CDR3 extends over 19 amino acids. This chain's CDR3 is CASSPQGYQTRGTDTEAFF. CDR3 sequence (DNA): TGTGCCAGCAGTCCCCAGGGTTACCAAACCAGGGGGACAGACACTGAAGCTTTCTTT.

V and J are TRBV24-1 and TRBJ2-2, with a tentative D call TRBD2 (6 bases). Trimming took 2 bases from V and 4 from J, leaving 10 bases between them. The CDR3 is made up of 15 amino acids. The germline CDR1 and CDR2 sequences are KGHDR and SFDVKD. The CDR3 nucleotides are TGTGCCACCAGTGATTCGTCGCGGGGCACCGGGGAGCTGTTTTTT. This translates into CATSDSSRGTGELFF.

The rearrangement uses TRBV29-1 and TRBJ2-5; D might be TRBD1 or TRBD2, each matching 5 bases. Trimming removed 6 bases from V and 2 bases from J, with 13 bases in between. CDR3 length: 13 residues. CDR1 SQVTM and CDR2 ANQGSEA come from the germline V gene. CDR3 amino acids: CSVSTGLQETQYF. CDR3 bases: TGCAGCGTCTCCACGGGGCTGCAAGAGACCCAGTACTTC.

This clonotype was counted many times. The gene calls are TRBV3-1 and TRBJ2-2; D gene ambiguous. The germline V and J ends were trimmed by 6 bases and 0 bases, with 14 bases remaining between them. The germline V gene encodes CDR1 LGHDT and CDR2 YNNKEL (reference sequence). The CDR3 runs to 16 residues. The CDR3 loop is CASRRTSHANTGELFF. The CDR3, as DNA: TGTGCCAGCAGAAGGACCAGTCACGCGAACACCGGGGAGCTGTTTTTT.

At least ten counts were recorded for this clonotype. Here the CDR3 reads CASSLSYTIYF. As DNA, the CDR3 is TGTGCCAGCAGCTTATCTTACACCATATATTTT. This chain uses TRBV11-2 with TRBJ1-3; D not resolved. The CDR3 totals 11 residues. V shed 2 bases and J shed 8 bases, with 4 bases lying between them. CDR1 is SGHAT and CDR2 is FQNNGV in the germline V gene. Combining the CDR3 with reference TRBV11-2 and TRBJ1-3 gives the whole variable domain EAGVAQSPRYKIIEKRQSVAFWCNPISGHATLYWYQQILGQGPKLLIQFQNNGVVDDSQLPKDRFSAERLKGVDSTLKIQPAKLEDSAVYLCASSLSYTIYFGEGSWLTVV.

The chain combines TRBV11-3 with TRBJ2-5; no firm D call. CDR3 length: 13 residues. Germline-derived CDR1 and CDR2 are SGHNT and YENEEA. V dropped 6 bases and J dropped 0 bases, with 8 bases sitting between them. CDR3 loop: CASRVYDQETQYF. CDR3 sequence (DNA): TGTGCCAGCAGGGTTTACGACCAAGAGACCCAGTACTTC. The full variable domain, in which reference TRBV11-3 and TRBJ2-5 provide the parts outside the CDR3, is EAGVVQSPRYKIIEKKQPVAFWCNPISGHNTLYWYLQNLGQGPELLIRYENEEAVDDSQLPKDRFSAERLKGVDSTLKIQPAELGDSAVYLCASRVYDQETQYFGPGTRLLVL.

Turning to this clonotype: A much more abundant neighbour one base away suggests this may be a read error. The rearrangement links TRBV11-2 to TRBJ2-1; 8 nucleotides match TRBD2. CDR3 length: 15 residues. CDR1 and CDR2 (germline): SGHAT, FQNNGV. The junction had 15 bases not matched to a gene; V was cut back by 6 bases and J by 11 bases. In nucleotides, the CDR3 is TGTGCCAGCAGGGCCGGTACTAGCGGATGGGATAAGCAGTTCTTC. Translation gives CASRAGTSGWDKQFF. Drawing the rest from reference TRBV11-2 and TRBJ2-1, the complete variable domain is EAGVAQSPRYKIIEKRQSVAFWCNPISGHATLYWYQQILGQGPKLLIQFQNNGVVDDSQLPKDRFSAERLKGVDSTLKIQPAKLEDSAVYLCASRAGTSGWDKQFFGPGTRLTVL.

V usage is TRBV27 and J usage is TRBJ2-7, with TRBD1 identical over 10 bases. The CDR3 length is 15 residues. Germline CDR1 and CDR2: MNHEY and SMNVEV (reference sequence). Germline trimming cut 8 bases from V and 2 bases from J; bases unmatched to any gene: 9. The CDR3 DNA reads TGTGCCAGCCGTACCACCGGGACAGGGGCCTACGAGCAGTACTTC. It is translated as CASRTTGTGAYEQYF.

The chain uses TRBV2 and TRBJ1-2; D might be TRBD1 (5 bases). CDR1 is SNHLY and CDR2 is FYNNEI in the germline V gene. The CDR3 covers 13 residues. Trimming cost V 8 bases and J 5 bases, with 15 bases left between them. For the CDR3, the DNA is TGTGCCAGCTCGATAGGGGTTTCTTATGGCTACACCTTC. This codes for CASSIGVSYGYTF.

The V call is TRBV20-1, the J call TRBJ2-7, with 7 positions matching TRBD2. Germline V gives CDR1 DFQATT, CDR2 SNEGSKA (reference sequence). V dropped 2 bases and J dropped 5; count of bases not matched to a gene: 6. CDR3 length: 13 residues. The CDR3 sequence: CSARPSGKDEQYF. CDR3 nucleotide sequence: TGCAGTGCTAGACCCAGCGGGAAGGACGAGCAGTACTTC.

Remarks on this clonotype: A much larger clone sits a single nucleotide away, making a read error possible. For the CDR3, the DNA is TGTGCCAGCAGCTTAGACCCTTTCGGGGGGACCCCCTACAATGAGCAGTTCTTC. Translated, it gives CASSLDPFGGTPYNEQFF. This chain connects TRBV11-2 to TRBJ2-1; 7 bases fit TRBD2. Trimming removed 0 bases from V and 2 bases from J; junction bases left unmatched: 10. The CDR3 loop spans 18 amino acids. Germline V CDR1 and CDR2: SGHAT, FQNNGV.

The chain is built from TRBV5-1 and TRBJ2-1, with 9 positions matching TRBD2. This CDR3 region has 15 residues. V was clipped by 3 bases and J by 7 bases; unmatched bases: 8. CDR1 and CDR2 (germline): SGHRS, YFSETQ. For the CDR3, the DNA is TGCGCCAGCAGCTACGGCGGGGGGGCATCAAATGAGCAGTTCTTC. It translates to CASSYGGGASNEQFF.

The CDR3: CASSARRQTGQNEQFF. DNA for the CDR3: TGTGCCAGCAGTGCCCGGCGTCAGACAGGGCAGAATGAGCAGTTCTTC. The chain carries TRBV2 and TRBJ2-1; 7 bases match TRBD1. With V trimmed by 4 bases and J by 7 bases, 13 bases remained unmatched. This CDR3 is built from 16 residues. Germline V gene sequence: CDR1 SNHLY, CDR2 FYNNEI.